Below are 10 T cell receptor beta chains sequenced from a single sample in a study of blood T cell repertoires in COVID-19. Repertoires were generated with immunoSEQ multiplex PCR, while TCRdb's copy carries only in-frame clones and drops some. Among 75,000 to 100,000 clones listed, about 76% were seen once. The material sequenced was peripheral blood. Receptors were obtained from a woman of 80 years or more with acute or convalescent COVID-19.

The sample holds many counts of this clone. The chain uses TRBV6-5 and TRBJ2-7, with 9 bases that match TRBD2. V trimming: 4 bases; J trimming: 0 bases; junction bases outside the gene matches: 7. Germline V lookup: CDR1 MNHEY, CDR2 SVGAGI. This CDR3 has 16 amino acids. The DNA for the CDR3 is TGTGCCAGCAGTTCTTCACATAGCGGGAGCTCCTACGAGCAGTACTTC. This translates into CASSSSHSGSSYEQYF.

This chain uses TRBV18 with TRBJ2-1, with TRBD2 matching over 11 bases. The germline CDR1 and CDR2 sequences are KGHSH and LQKENI. Losses at the gene ends were 3 bases for V and 5 bases for J; bases not matched to a gene: 6. The CDR3 consists of 16 residues. The CDR3 spells CASSPLTSGAHNEQFF. The CDR3 DNA follows: TGTGCCAGCTCACCGTTGACTAGCGGGGCCCACAATGAGCAGTTCTTC.

The J gene is TRBJ2-7, the V gene TRBV7-6; a possible D gene is TRBD2 (5 bases). V shed 3 bases and J shed 2 bases, with 14 bases lying between them. Germline CDR1 and CDR2: SGHVS and FNYEAQ. This CDR3 is 15 amino acids long. The CDR3 DNA reads TGTGCCAGCAGCTTGGGTACGGACTCTGCCTACGAGCAGTACTTC. Protein product: CASSLGTDSAYEQYF.

The genes are TRBV21-1 and TRBJ2-7; TRBD1 is the table's D call, not checked against the DNA. TRBV21-1 is deemed a pseudogene. This CDR3 has 17 amino acids. The CDR3 nucleotides read TGTGCCAGCAGCTCCGAGTACAGGGTTATAGACCTTTACGAGCAGTACTTC. Translation: CASSSEYRVIDLYEQYF.

Only a few counts were recorded for this clone. V usage is TRBV2 and J usage is TRBJ2-3, with no clear D. There are 13 residues in the CDR3. V lost 2 bases, J lost 5 bases, and 8 bases lay in between. Per the germline V gene, CDR1 is SNHLY and CDR2 is FYNNEI. The CDR3 loop reads CASSEYNRDTQYF. In nucleotides, the CDR3 is TGTGCCAGCAGTGAATACAACAGAGATACGCAGTATTTT.

The V and J genes are TRBV6-4 and TRBJ2-3; TRBD1 agrees at 9 bases. Germline CDR1 MRHNA, CDR2 SNTAGT. The CDR3 length is 19 residues. With 6 bases clipped from V and 0 bases from J, the junction kept 16 bases outside the gene matches. The CDR3 DNA follows: TGTGCCAGCAGCGCGGGACAGGGAATTCCAACACTAAGCACAGATACGCAGTATTTT. As protein: CASSAGQGIPTLSTDTQYF.

This clone has just one count. The chain has TRBV29-1 and TRBJ2-2; weak D call: TRBD1 (6 bases). Germline loops: CDR1 SQVTM, CDR2 ANQGSEA. V lost 6 bases and J 1 base, leaving 21 bases between the germline ends. The length of the CDR3 is 17 residues. The CDR3: CSVAHLDRSRNTGELFF. The CDR3 nucleotides are TGCAGCGTCGCCCATTTAGACAGGAGCCGGAACACCGGGGAGCTGTTTTTT.

This rearrangement joins TRBV6-1 to TRBJ1-5; 9 bases agree with TRBD1. Germline V gene sequence: CDR1 MNHNS, CDR2 SASEGT. Trimming removed 3 bases from V and 6 bases from J; junction bases left unmatched: 3. CDR3 length equals 14 residues. For the CDR3, the DNA is TGTGCCAGCAGTGAGGGACAGGGTGGTCAGCCCCAGCATTTT. Protein: CASSEGQGGQPQHF.

V is TRBV7-9 and J is TRBJ2-7; D gene unclear. This CDR3 is 14 amino acids long. Trimming shortened V by 4 bases and J by 3 bases, and 13 bases separated the two germline ends. Germline V gene lookup returns CDR1 SEHNR and CDR2 FQNEAQ (reference sequence). The CDR3 loop is CASSSRANSYEQYF. The CDR3 DNA follows: TGTGCCAGCAGCTCAAGAGCAAATAGCTACGAGCAGTACTTC.

This chain joins TRBV6-5 and TRBJ2-2, with TRBD1 matching 10 bases. The V segment lost 4 bases and the J segment 7 bases; nucleotides outside the gene matches: 9. Germline CDR1 reads MNHEY; CDR2 reads SVGAGI. This CDR3 spans 16 amino acids. Written as DNA, the CDR3 is TGTGCCAGCAGTTTAAGACAGGGGGCGGTAGTCGGGGAGCTGTTTTTT. This sequence encodes CASSLRQGAVVGELFF.